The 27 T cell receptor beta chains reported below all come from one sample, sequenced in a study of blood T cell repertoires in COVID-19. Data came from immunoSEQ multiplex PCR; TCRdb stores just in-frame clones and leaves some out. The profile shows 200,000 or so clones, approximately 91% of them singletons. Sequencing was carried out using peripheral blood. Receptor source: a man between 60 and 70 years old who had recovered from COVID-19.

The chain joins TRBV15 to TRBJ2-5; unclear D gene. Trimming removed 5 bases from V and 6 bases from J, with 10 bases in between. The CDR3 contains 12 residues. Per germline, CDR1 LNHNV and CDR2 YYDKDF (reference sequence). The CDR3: CATSSRKQTQYF. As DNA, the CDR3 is TGTGCCACCAGCTCCCGAAAGCAGACCCAGTACTTC.

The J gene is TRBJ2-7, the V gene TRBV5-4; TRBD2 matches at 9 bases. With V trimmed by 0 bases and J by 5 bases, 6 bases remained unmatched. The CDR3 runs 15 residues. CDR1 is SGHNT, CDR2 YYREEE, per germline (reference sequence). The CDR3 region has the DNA TGTGCCAGCAGCTTGGCGGTAGCGGGAGTCCACGAGCAGTACTTC. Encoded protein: CASSLAVAGVHEQYF. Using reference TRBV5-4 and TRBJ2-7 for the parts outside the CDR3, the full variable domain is ETGVTQSPTHLIKTRGQQVTLRCSSQSGHNTVSWYQQALGQGPQFIFQYYREEENGRGNFPPRFSGLQFPNYSSELNVNALELDDSALYLCASSLAVAGVHEQYFGPGTRLTVT.

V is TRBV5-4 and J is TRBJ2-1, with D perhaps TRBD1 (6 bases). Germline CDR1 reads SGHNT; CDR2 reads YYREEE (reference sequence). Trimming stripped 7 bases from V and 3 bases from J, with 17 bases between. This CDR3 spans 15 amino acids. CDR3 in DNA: TGTGCCAGCGCGAGGACAGAAAGTTACTACAATGAGCAGTTCTTC. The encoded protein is CASARTESYYNEQFF.

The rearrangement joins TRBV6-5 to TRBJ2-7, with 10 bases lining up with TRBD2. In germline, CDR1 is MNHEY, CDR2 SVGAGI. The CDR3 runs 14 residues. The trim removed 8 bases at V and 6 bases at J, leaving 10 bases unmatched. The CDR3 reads CASGSGRALGEQYF. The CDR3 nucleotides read TGTGCCAGCGGGAGCGGGAGGGCCCTGGGCGAGCAGTACTTC.

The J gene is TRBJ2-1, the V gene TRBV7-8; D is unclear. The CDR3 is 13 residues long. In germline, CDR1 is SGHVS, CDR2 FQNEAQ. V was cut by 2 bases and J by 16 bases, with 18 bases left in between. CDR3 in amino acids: CASSLSPTYPGFF. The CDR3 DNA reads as TGTGCCAGCAGCTTATCGCCGACATACCCCGGATTCTTC.

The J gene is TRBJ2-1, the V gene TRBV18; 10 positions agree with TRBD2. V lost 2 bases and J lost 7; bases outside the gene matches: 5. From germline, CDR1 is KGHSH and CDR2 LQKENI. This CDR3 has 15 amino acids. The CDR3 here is CASSPSSGSRNEQFF. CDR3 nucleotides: TGTGCCAGCTCACCATCTAGCGGGAGCAGGAATGAGCAGTTCTTC.

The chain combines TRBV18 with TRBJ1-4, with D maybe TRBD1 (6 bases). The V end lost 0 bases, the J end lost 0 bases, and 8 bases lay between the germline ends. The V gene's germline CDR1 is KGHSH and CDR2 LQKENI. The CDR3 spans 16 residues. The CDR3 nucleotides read TGTGCCAGCTCACCACCTGGGACATCAACTAATGAAAAACTGTTTTTT. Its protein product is CASSPPGTSTNEKLFF.

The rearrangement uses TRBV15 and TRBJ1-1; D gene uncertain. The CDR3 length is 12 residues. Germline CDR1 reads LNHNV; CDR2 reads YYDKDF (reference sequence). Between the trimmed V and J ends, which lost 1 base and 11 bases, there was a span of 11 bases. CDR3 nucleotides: TGTGCCACCAGCAGAGTAGATCAAGATGCTTTCTTT. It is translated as CATSRVDQDAFF.

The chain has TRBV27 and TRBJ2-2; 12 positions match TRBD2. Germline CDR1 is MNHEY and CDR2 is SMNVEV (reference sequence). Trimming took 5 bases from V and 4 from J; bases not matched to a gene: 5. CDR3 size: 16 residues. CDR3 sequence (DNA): TGTGCCAGCAGTCCTCTAGCGGGAGGGAGCACCGGGGAGCTGTTTTTT. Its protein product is CASSPLAGGSTGELFF.

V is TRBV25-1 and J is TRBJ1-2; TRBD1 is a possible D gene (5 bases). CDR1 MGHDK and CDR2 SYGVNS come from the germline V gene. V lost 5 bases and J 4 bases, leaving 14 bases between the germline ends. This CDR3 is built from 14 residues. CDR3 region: CASSHQGGTYGYTF. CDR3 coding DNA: TGTGCCAGCAGTCATCAGGGAGGGACCTATGGCTACACCTTC.

The CDR3 here is CASSLRGGQPQHF. The CDR3 nucleotides are TGTGCCAGCAGCTTACGGGGGGGACAGCCCCAGCATTTT. V and J are TRBV7-3 and TRBJ1-5; possibly TRBD1 for D (5 bases). Between the trimmed V and J ends, which lost 2 bases and 7 bases, there was a span of 9 bases. In germline, CDR1 is SGHTA, CDR2 FQGTGA. There are 13 residues in the CDR3.

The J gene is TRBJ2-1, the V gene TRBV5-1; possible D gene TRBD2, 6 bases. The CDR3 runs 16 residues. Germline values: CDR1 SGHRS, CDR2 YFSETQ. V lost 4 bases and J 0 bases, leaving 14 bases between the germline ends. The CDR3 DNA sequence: TGCGCCAGCAGCCCGACGGACGGGAGCTCCTACAATGAGCAGTTCTTC. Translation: CASSPTDGSSYNEQFF.

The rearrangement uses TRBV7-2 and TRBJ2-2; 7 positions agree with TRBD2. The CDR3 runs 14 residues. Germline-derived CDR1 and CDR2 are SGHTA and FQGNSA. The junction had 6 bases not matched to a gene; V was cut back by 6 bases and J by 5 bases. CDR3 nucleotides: TGTGCCAGCAGTACTACTAGCGTTACCGGGGAGCTGTTTTTT. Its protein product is CASSTTSVTGELFF.

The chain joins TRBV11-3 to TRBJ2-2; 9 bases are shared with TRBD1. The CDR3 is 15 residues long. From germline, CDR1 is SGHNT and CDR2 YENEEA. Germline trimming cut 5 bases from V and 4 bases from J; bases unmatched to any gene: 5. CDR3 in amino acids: CASSEEGQGTGELFF. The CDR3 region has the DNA TGTGCCAGCAGCGAAGAGGGACAGGGCACCGGGGAGCTGTTTTTT.

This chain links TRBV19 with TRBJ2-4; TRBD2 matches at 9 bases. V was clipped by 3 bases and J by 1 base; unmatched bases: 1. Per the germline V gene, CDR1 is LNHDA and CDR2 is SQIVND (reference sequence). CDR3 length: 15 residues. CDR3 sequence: CASSILAGAKNIQYF. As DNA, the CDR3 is TGTGCCAGTAGTATCCTAGCGGGGGCCAAAAACATTCAGTACTTC.

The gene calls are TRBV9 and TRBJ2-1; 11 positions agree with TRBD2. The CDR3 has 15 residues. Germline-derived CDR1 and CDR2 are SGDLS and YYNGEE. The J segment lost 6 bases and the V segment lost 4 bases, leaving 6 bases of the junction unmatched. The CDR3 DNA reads TGTGCCAGCAGCTTAGAGGGACTAGCGGTCAATGAGCAGTTCTTC. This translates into CASSLEGLAVNEQFF.

CDR3 in amino acids: CASSRNYWDTSSTDTQYF. The CDR3 bases are TGTGCCAGCAGCCGCAACTATTGGGACACCTCTAGCACAGATACGCAGTATTTT. The chain recombines TRBV7-9 with TRBJ2-3, with a possible D match to TRBD1 (6 bases). Looked up from germline, CDR1 is SEHNR and CDR2 is FQNEAQ (reference sequence). The CDR3 has 18 amino acids. The V and J ends lost 5 bases and 0 bases respectively, with 21 bases between them.

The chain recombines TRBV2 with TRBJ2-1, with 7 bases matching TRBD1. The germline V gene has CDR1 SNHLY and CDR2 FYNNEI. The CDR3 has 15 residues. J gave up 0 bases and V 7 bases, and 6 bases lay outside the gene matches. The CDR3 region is CASKRGQNSYNEQFF. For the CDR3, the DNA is TGTGCCAGCAAAAGGGGGCAGAACTCCTACAATGAGCAGTTCTTC.

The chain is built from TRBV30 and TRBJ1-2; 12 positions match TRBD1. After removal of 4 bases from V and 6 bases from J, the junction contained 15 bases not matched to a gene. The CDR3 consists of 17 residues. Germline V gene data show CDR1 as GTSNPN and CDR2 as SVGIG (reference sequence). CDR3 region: CAWTLGDRGQPINGYTF. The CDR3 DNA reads TGTGCCTGGACCTTAGGGGACAGGGGGCAACCCATTAATGGCTACACCTTC.

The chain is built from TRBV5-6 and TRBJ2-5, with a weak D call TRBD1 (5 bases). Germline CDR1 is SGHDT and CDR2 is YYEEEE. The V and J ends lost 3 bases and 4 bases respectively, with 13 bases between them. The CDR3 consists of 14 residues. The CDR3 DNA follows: TGTGCCAGCAGCTCGCCCCAGGGCTCAGAGACCCAGTACTTC. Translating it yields CASSSPQGSETQYF. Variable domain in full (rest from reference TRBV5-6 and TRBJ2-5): DAGVTQSPTHLIKTRGQQVTLRCSPKSGHDTVSWYQQALGQGPQFIFQYYEEEERQRGNFPDRFSGHQFPNYSSELNVNALLLGDSALYLCASSSPQGSETQYFGPGTRLLVL.

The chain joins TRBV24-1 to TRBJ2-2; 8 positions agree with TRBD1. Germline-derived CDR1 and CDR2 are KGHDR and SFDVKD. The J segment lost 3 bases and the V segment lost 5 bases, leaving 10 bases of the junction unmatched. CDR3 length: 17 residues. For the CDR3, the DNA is TGTGCCACCAGTGCCTTCCCAGGACAGGGAGACACCGGGGAGCTGTTTTTT. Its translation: CATSAFPGQGDTGELFF.

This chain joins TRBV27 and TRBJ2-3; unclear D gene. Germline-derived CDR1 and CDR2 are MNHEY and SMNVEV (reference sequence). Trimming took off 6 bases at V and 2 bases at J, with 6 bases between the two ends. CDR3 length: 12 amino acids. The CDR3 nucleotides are TGTGCCAGCAGCCTCCCCACAGATACGCAGTATTTT. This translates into CASSLPTDTQYF.

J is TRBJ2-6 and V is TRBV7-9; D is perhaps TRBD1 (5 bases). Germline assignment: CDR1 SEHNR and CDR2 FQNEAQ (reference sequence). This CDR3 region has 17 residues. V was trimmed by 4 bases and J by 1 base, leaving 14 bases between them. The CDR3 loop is CASSSTRAVSGANVLTF. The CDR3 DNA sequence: TGTGCCAGCAGCTCTACCAGGGCCGTATCTGGGGCCAACGTCCTGACTTTC.

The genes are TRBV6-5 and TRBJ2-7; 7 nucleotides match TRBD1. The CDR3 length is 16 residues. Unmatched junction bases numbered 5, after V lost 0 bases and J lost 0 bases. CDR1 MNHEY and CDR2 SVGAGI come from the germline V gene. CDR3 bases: TGTGCCAGCAGTTACTCGATAAGACAGGGCTCCTACGAGCAGTACTTC. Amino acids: CASSYSIRQGSYEQYF.

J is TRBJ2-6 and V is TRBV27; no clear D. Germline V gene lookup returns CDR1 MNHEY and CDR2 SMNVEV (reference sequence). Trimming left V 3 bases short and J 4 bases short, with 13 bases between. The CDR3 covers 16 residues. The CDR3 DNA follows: TGTGCCAGCAGTTTTTCTTCCTCCCCCGGGGCCAACGTCCTGACTTTC. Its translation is CASSFSSSPGANVLTF.

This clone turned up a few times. The CDR3 region is CASSHTSGGPVNEQFF. The CDR3 bases are TGTGCCAGCAGCCATACTTCTGGTGGGCCGGTCAATGAGCAGTTCTTC. This chain connects TRBV7-9 to TRBJ2-1, with unresolved D. Trimming cost V 5 bases and J 6 bases, with 20 bases left between them. CDR3 length equals 16 residues. Germline values: CDR1 SEHNR, CDR2 FQNEAQ (reference sequence).

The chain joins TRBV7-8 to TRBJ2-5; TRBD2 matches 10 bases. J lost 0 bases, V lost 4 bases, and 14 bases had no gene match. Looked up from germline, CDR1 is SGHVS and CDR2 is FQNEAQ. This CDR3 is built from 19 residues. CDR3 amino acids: CASSWGGLAGGGYQETQYF. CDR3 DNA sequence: TGTGCCAGCAGCTGGGGAGGATTAGCGGGAGGCGGGTACCAAGAGACCCAGTACTTC.